This T cell receptor (beta chain) appears in the sequencing data of a study of blood T cell repertoires in COVID-19. Study overall: Sample material is recorded as cDNA or gDNA derived from T cells, B-cell-depleted T cells, or PBMCs.

In the authors' workflow: The authors estimated nucleated cell counts from reference gene primer amplification. This table comes from immunoSEQ multiplex PCR, and its TCRdb copy is limited to in-frame clones, with some not included. From that table come the V and J calls and clone size; the DNA was used to work out D and trimming. The sample lists just under 95,000 clones, over 70% occurring once. Germline values: CDR1 SGHRS, CDR2 YFSETQ. V was clipped by 2 bases and J by 1 base, with 9 bases between them. This CDR3 has 15 amino acids. The rearrangement uses TRBV5-1 and TRBJ2-2; TRBD1 might be the D (5 bases). The sequencing input was peripheral blood. The receptor was isolated from a man aged 50 to 60 who had recovered from COVID-19. The CDR3 bases are TGCGCCAGCAGCTTAAGGGGATTGAACACCGGGGAGCTGTTTTTT. Its protein product is CASSLRGLNTGELFF.